Following are 31 T cell receptor beta chains from one sample sequenced in a study of Ad26.COV2.S vaccination and SARS-CoV-2 variants. Sequencing was performed with immunoSEQ multiplex PCR; in TCRdb, only in-frame clones are kept and a portion is missing. The data hold 350,000 to 450,000 clones, with 83% observed a single time. Stated treatment: some 20 received Ad26.COV2.S at low or high dose, single or two shots; roughly 5 received placebo; per-sample allocation not given. Material that was analyzed had been drawn on day 63 after the first vaccine or placebo injection. Here the sequenced sample was peripheral blood, taken in a trial of Ad26.COV2.S vaccine versus placebo. Receptors were obtained from a person between 18 and 60 years old who received the Ad26.COV2.S COVID-19 vaccine or a placebo.

V gene TRBV5-3 combines with J gene TRBJ1-1, with a possible D match to TRBD1 (5 bases). TRBV5-3 is given ORF status, its function remaining uncertain. Trimming took 6 bases from V and 10 from J, leaving 19 bases between them. CDR3 length: 13 amino acids. The CDR3 coding sequence is TGTGCCAGAATTACAGGTCTATCCCGGGGAGCTTTCTTT. Translation gives CARITGLSRGAFF.

This chain connects TRBV11-3 to TRBJ2-7; no clear D. CDR1 is SGHNT and CDR2 is YENEEA in the germline V gene. The CDR3 is 14 amino acids. The ends were cut back, 4 bases at V and 3 bases at J, with 13 bases in the middle. CDR3 region: CASSSRASGYEQYF. The CDR3 DNA reads as TGTGCCAGCAGCTCCCGGGCCTCGGGCTACGAGCAGTACTTC.

The gene calls are TRBV6-6 and TRBJ1-5; D gene uncertain. The CDR3 is 15 residues long. Trimming took off 2 bases at V and 0 bases at J, with 8 bases between the two ends. Germline V gene sequence: CDR1 MNHNY, CDR2 SVGAGI (reference sequence). For the CDR3, the DNA is TGTGCCAGCAGTTACCTCCTAGGTAGCAATCAGCCCCAGCATTTT. Its protein is CASSYLLGSNQPQHF.

The rearrangement joins TRBV7-3 to TRBJ2-3, with D perhaps TRBD2 (6 bases). Germline V gene lookup returns CDR1 SGHTA and CDR2 FQGTGA. CDR3 length: 16 residues. The V end was cut by 4 bases, the J end by 2 bases, with 16 bases between. The CDR3 loop reads CASSSGLVKSTDTQYF. CDR3 nucleotide sequence: TGTGCCAGCAGCTCGGGACTGGTAAAGTCCACAGATACGCAGTATTTT.

The chain recombines TRBV24-1 with TRBJ1-2; 9 bases agree with TRBD1. V trimming: 2 bases; J trimming: 5 bases; junction bases outside the gene matches: 8. In germline, CDR1 is KGHDR, CDR2 SFDVKD. The CDR3 extends over 16 amino acids. The chain's CDR3 is CATSDSRQGGVYGYTF. The CDR3 DNA sequence: TGTGCCACCAGTGATTCTAGACAGGGGGGAGTATATGGCTACACCTTC.

V and J are TRBV7-3 and TRBJ1-1, with D tentatively TRBD1 (5 bases). Trimming took 1 base from V and 7 from J, leaving 10 bases between them. Germline V gene sequence: CDR1 SGHTA, CDR2 FQGTGA. This CDR3 comprises 13 residues. CDR3 protein: CASSLRGMSEAFF. The CDR3 DNA sequence: TGTGCCAGCAGCTTAAGGGGGATGAGTGAAGCTTTCTTT.

The rearrangement joins TRBV6-5 to TRBJ2-7, with D uncertain. The length of the CDR3 is 15 residues. Trimming left V 0 bases short and J 3 bases short, with 12 bases between. Germline assignment: CDR1 MNHEY and CDR2 SVGAGI. CDR3: CASSYSISKGYEQYF. DNA for the CDR3: TGTGCCAGCAGTTACTCGATAAGCAAGGGCTACGAGCAGTACTTC.

The rearrangement links TRBV7-2 to TRBJ2-3; TRBD2 aligns across 9 bases. The CDR3 has 15 residues. Trimming took 2 bases from V and 7 from J; bases not matched to a gene: 7. The germline V gene encodes CDR1 SGHTA and CDR2 FQGNSA. CDR3 in amino acids: CASSLFSGGGYTQYF. CDR3 DNA: TGTGCCAGCAGCTTATTTAGCGGGGGTGGGTATACGCAGTATTTT. The full variable domain, its missing parts supplied by reference TRBV7-2 and TRBJ2-3, is GAGVSQSPSNKVTEKGKDVELRCDPISGHTALYWYRQSLGQGLEFLIYFQGNSAPDKSGLPSDRFSAERTGGSVSTLTIQRTQQEDSAVYLCASSLFSGGGYTQYFGPGTRLTVL.

The chain's CDR3 is CASSNRDRGQNTEAFF. As DNA, the CDR3 is TGTGCCAGCAGCAACCGGGACAGGGGGCAGAACACTGAAGCTTTCTTT. This sequence joins TRBV21-1 and TRBJ1-1; the table's D call, TRBD1, was not checked against the DNA. TRBV21-1 is a documented pseudogene. The CDR3 runs to 16 residues.

The rearrangement uses TRBV6-5 and TRBJ1-6; D gene unclear. CDR3 length equals 15 residues. Trimming pared 6 bases from V and 7 bases from J, leaving 16 bases between. The V gene's germline CDR1 is MNHEY and CDR2 SVGAGI. The CDR3 region has the DNA TGTGCCAGCAGGGACGGAGGTCGAGGGAATTCACCCCTCCACTTT. It codes for CASRDGGRGNSPLHF.

In its sample, this clone was seen a few times. V is TRBV7-9 and J is TRBJ2-7; TRBD2 aligns across 7 bases. The germline gives CDR1 SEHNR, CDR2 FQNEAQ (reference sequence). This CDR3 has 16 residues. Trimming took 0 bases from V and 2 from J; bases not matched to a gene: 7. This CDR3 reads CASSLARGDRAYEQYF. CDR3 sequence (DNA): TGTGCCAGCAGCTTAGCTCGGGGGGACCGCGCCTACGAGCAGTACTTC.

The chain combines TRBV4-1 with TRBJ2-3; no clear D gene. V gave up 1 base and J gave up 2 bases, with 4 bases separating them. The CDR3 is 13 amino acids. CDR1 and CDR2 (germline): MGHRA, YSYEKL. The CDR3 protein is CASSQGHTDTQYF. CDR3 sequence (DNA): TGCGCCAGCAGCCAAGGACACACAGATACGCAGTATTTT.

This clone has just one count. The V gene is TRBV2, the J gene TRBJ2-7, with D maybe TRBD2 (6 bases). Looked up from germline, CDR1 is SNHLY and CDR2 is FYNNEI. The ends were cut back, 8 bases at V and 3 bases at J, with 8 bases in the middle. This CDR3 contains 11 residues. CDR3 protein: CASWRGYEQYF. CDR3 DNA sequence: TGTGCCAGCTGGAGGGGCTACGAGCAGTACTTC.

The chain uses TRBV7-9 and TRBJ1-2, with 8 bases matching TRBD1. J gave up 5 bases and V 5 bases, and 7 bases lay outside the gene matches. This CDR3 has 14 residues. The germline CDR1 and CDR2 sequences are SEHNR and FQNEAQ (reference sequence). The DNA for the CDR3 is TGTGCCAGCAGCCTGGGACAGGACCCTTATGGCTACACCTTC. It translates to CASSLGQDPYGYTF.

The chain is built from TRBV27 and TRBJ2-3, with TRBD1 matching 7 bases. Germline-derived CDR1 and CDR2 are MNHEY and SMNVEV (reference sequence). With 2 bases clipped from V and 9 bases from J, the junction kept 8 bases outside the gene matches. The CDR3 runs to 14 residues. The CDR3 coding sequence is TGTGCCAGCAGTTTAGGACAGGTCTTTGACACGCAGTATTTT. Translation: CASSLGQVFDTQYF.

CDR3: CASREGRSNQPQHF. The CDR3 DNA follows: TGTGCCAGCCGGGAGGGGCGAAGCAATCAGCCCCAGCATTTT. V is TRBV2 and J is TRBJ1-5, with D possibly TRBD1 on 5 matching bases. This CDR3 has 14 amino acids. From germline, CDR1 is SNHLY and CDR2 FYNNEI. Trimming shortened V by 8 bases and J by 1 base, and 12 bases separated the two germline ends.

This clone showed up just a few times. This chain connects TRBV5-1 to TRBJ1-6; D is undetermined. This CDR3 is 13 amino acids long. Trimming left V 1 base short and J 10 bases short, with 9 bases between. Looked up from germline, CDR1 is SGHRS and CDR2 is YFSETQ. CDR3 bases: TGCGCCAGCAGCTTGCGAGGTGCCTCACCCCTCCACTTT. Amino acids: CASSLRGASPLHF. The whole variable domain, filled in from reference TRBV5-1 and TRBJ1-6, reads KAGVTQTPRYLIKTRGQQVTLSCSPISGHRSVSWYQQTPGQGLQFLFEYFSETQRNKGNFPGRFSGRQFSNSRSEMNVSTLELGDSALYLCASSLRGASPLHFGNGTRLTVT.

In this sample, this clone turned up once. V and J are TRBV10-1 and TRBJ2-3; tentative D call: TRBD1 (5 bases). Trimming cost V 2 bases and J 2 bases, with 8 bases left between them. Germline lookup yields CDR1 WNHNN and CDR2 SYGVQD (reference sequence). CDR3 size: 14 residues. The DNA for the CDR3 is TGCGCCAGCAGTGAGACAGGCACCACAGATACGCAGTATTTT. Amino acid sequence: CASSETGTTDTQYF.

The chain couples TRBV7-9 to TRBJ1-2; D not resolved. V was pared by 3 bases and J by 2 bases, with 4 bases between. From germline, CDR1 is SEHNR and CDR2 FQNEAQ (reference sequence). The CDR3 is 12 amino acids. The CDR3 loop reads CASSFGNYGYTF. The CDR3 nucleotides are TGTGCCAGCAGCTTCGGGAACTATGGCTACACCTTC.

This rearrangement joins TRBV24-1 to TRBJ2-6, with 7 bases that match TRBD1. Trimming cost V 6 bases and J 2 bases; bases outside gene matches: 0. Germline values: CDR1 KGHDR, CDR2 SFDVKD. This CDR3 is built from 14 residues. The CDR3 bases are TGTGCCACCAGTCAGGGGGCTGGGGCCAACGTCCTGACTTTC. Amino acid sequence: CATSQGAGANVLTF.

V is TRBV6-4 and J is TRBJ1-1; 8 bases line up with TRBD1. This CDR3 is 13 amino acids long. CDR1 and CDR2 from the germline V gene are MRHNA and SNTAGT. The V gene end was trimmed by 5 bases and the J gene end by 4 bases; junction bases not matched to a gene: 3. The DNA for the CDR3 is TGTGCCAGCAGTTCACAGGGGGGCACTGAAGCTTTCTTT. Its translation is CASSSQGGTEAFF.

V and J are TRBV7-2 and TRBJ2-7; D is perhaps TRBD1 (5 bases). V lost 5 bases, J lost 3 bases, and 14 bases lay in between. Germline values: CDR1 SGHTA, CDR2 FQGNSA. The CDR3 loop spans 14 amino acids. The CDR3 loop reads CASSPQGRVYEQYF. The CDR3 DNA reads TGTGCCAGCAGCCCGCAGGGTAGGGTCTACGAGCAGTACTTC.

The V call is TRBV3-1 (or the pseudogene TRBV3-2), the J call TRBJ2-1, with D uncertain. Germline-derived CDR1 and CDR2 are LGHDT and YNNKEL (reference sequence). The V and J ends lost 1 base and 3 bases respectively, with 4 bases between them. This CDR3 spans 13 amino acids. CDR3 bases: TGTGCCAGCAGCCAAGGTTACTACAATGAGCAGTTCTTC. This codes for CASSQGYYNEQFF.

V usage is TRBV6-5 and J usage is TRBJ1-5; D unresolved. This CDR3 spans 14 amino acids. Germline values: CDR1 MNHEY, CDR2 SVGAGI. V lost 4 bases to trimming and J lost 3 bases, with 10 bases between them. The CDR3 is CASSSEGINQPQHF. The CDR3 DNA reads as TGTGCCAGCAGTTCCGAGGGCATCAATCAGCCCCAGCATTTT.

This clone was picked up one time. This chain uses TRBV2 with TRBJ2-3, with 10 bases aligning to TRBD2. V lost 6 bases and J lost 2; bases outside the gene matches: 2. Germline assignment: CDR1 SNHLY and CDR2 FYNNEI. The CDR3 extends over 14 amino acids. The CDR3, as DNA: TGTGCCAGCAGACTAGCGGGGATCACAGATACGCAGTATTTT. Amino acid sequence: CASRLAGITDTQYF.

The chain's CDR3 is CASSWSGNTDTQYF. The DNA of the CDR3 is TGTGCCAGCAGTTGGAGCGGGAACACAGATACGCAGTATTTT. The chain links TRBV6-6 to TRBJ2-3; 7 bases align to TRBD2. This CDR3 is 14 amino acids long. Per the germline V gene, CDR1 is MNHNY and CDR2 is SVGAGI (reference sequence). V lost 4 bases and J lost 2; bases outside the gene matches: 3.

The chain employs TRBV7-3 and TRBJ2-2; 7 bases fit TRBD2. The CDR3 runs 15 residues. Germline V CDR1 and CDR2: SGHTA, FQGTGA. Trimming removed 2 bases from V and 1 base from J; junction bases left unmatched: 1. The CDR3 spells CASSLGGGNTGELFF. The DNA for the CDR3 is TGTGCCAGCAGCTTAGGCGGGGGGAACACCGGGGAGCTGTTTTTT.

This clone was detected only a few times. This chain links TRBV28 with TRBJ2-3; the match to TRBD2 covers 11 bases. CDR1 MDHEN and CDR2 SYDVKM come from the germline V gene. The junction had 11 bases not matched to a gene; V was cut back by 2 bases and J by 4 bases. The CDR3 covers 18 residues. Written as DNA, the CDR3 is TGTGCCAGCAGTTTAAGGAGGGATAGCGGGGGGGCCCCAGATACGCAGTATTTT. It translates to CASSLRRDSGGAPDTQYF.

This chain links TRBV2 with TRBJ1-1; 8 bases map to TRBD1. From germline, CDR1 is SNHLY and CDR2 FYNNEI. This CDR3 comprises 17 residues. Trimming removed 6 bases from V and 0 bases from J; junction bases left unmatched: 12. The CDR3 spells CASSLTGARTLNTEAFF. The CDR3, as DNA: TGTGCCAGCAGCTTGACAGGGGCCCGGACTTTGAACACTGAAGCTTTCTTT. The whole variable domain, filled in from reference TRBV2 and TRBJ1-1, reads EPEVTQTPSHQVTQMGQEVILRCVPISNHLYFYWYRQILGQKVEFLVSFYNNEISEKSEIFDDQFSVERPDGSNFTLKIRSTKLEDSAMYFCASSLTGARTLNTEAFFGQGTRLTVV.

The genes are TRBV7-9 and TRBJ2-4; 10 nucleotides agree with TRBD2. J gave up 8 bases and V 0 bases, and 10 bases lay outside the gene matches. This CDR3 region has 17 residues. Germline assignment: CDR1 SEHNR and CDR2 FQNEAQ (reference sequence). The CDR3 is CASSLARSGGAGDIQYF. CDR3 coding DNA: TGTGCCAGCAGCTTAGCGAGGAGCGGGGGGGCCGGGGACATTCAGTACTTC.

This chain uses TRBV2 with TRBJ2-3; TRBD2 matches 8 bases. Germline CDR1 SNHLY, CDR2 FYNNEI. With 8 bases clipped from V and 4 bases from J, the junction kept 8 bases outside the gene matches. This CDR3 region has 14 residues. The CDR3: CASGSQTSADTQYF. The CDR3 DNA sequence: TGTGCCAGCGGAAGTCAGACTAGCGCAGATACGCAGTATTTT. Full variable domain (rest looked up from reference TRBV2 and TRBJ2-3): EPEVTQTPSHQVTQMGQEVILRCVPISNHLYFYWYRQILGQKVEFLVSFYNNEISEKSEIFDDQFSVERPDGSNFTLKIRSTKLEDSAMYFCASGSQTSADTQYFGPGTRLTVL.